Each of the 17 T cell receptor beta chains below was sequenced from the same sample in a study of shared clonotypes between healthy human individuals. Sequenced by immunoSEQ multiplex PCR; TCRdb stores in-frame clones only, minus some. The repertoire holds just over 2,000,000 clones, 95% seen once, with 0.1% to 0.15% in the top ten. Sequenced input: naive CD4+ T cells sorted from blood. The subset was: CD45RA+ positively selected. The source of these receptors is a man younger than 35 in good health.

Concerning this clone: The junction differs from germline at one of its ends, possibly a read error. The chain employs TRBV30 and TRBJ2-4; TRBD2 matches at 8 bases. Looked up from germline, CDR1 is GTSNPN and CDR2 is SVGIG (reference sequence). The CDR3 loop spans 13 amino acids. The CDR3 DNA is TGTGCCGGGAGCGGGGGAACCAAAAACATTCAGTACTTC. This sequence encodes CAGSGGTKNIQYF.

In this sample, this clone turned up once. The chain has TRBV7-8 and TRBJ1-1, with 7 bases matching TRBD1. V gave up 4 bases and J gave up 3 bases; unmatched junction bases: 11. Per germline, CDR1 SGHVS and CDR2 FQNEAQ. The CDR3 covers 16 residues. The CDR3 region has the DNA TGTGCCAGCAGCTCCCTCACTCGAACAGGGGACACTGAAGCTTTCTTT. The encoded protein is CASSSLTRTGDTEAFF.

The CDR3 protein is CASSQTGQALYEQYF. The CDR3 nucleotides read TGCGCCAGCAGCCAGACCGGACAGGCCCTCTACGAGCAGTACTTC. The rearrangement joins TRBV4-1 to TRBJ2-7, with TRBD1 matching 7 bases. CDR1 MGHRA and CDR2 YSYEKL come from the germline V gene. This CDR3 region has 15 residues. With 3 bases clipped from V and 3 bases from J, the junction kept 8 bases outside the gene matches.

CDR3 sequence reads: CASSPGTTDTDTQYF. The CDR3, as DNA: TGTGCCAGCTCCCCAGGGACAACAGACACAGATACGCAGTATTTT. The genes are TRBV18 and TRBJ2-3; maybe TRBD1 (6 bases). Germline V gene sequence: CDR1 KGHSH, CDR2 LQKENI. V lost 6 bases to trimming and J lost 2 bases, with 15 bases between them. The CDR3 covers 15 residues.

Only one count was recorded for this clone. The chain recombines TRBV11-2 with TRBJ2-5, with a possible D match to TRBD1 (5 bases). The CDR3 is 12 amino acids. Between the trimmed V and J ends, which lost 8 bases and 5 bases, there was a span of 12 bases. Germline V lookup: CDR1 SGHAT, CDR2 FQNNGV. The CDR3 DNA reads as TGTGCCAGCGGCCTGCAGGGTGAGACCCAGTACTTC. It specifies CASGLQGETQYF.

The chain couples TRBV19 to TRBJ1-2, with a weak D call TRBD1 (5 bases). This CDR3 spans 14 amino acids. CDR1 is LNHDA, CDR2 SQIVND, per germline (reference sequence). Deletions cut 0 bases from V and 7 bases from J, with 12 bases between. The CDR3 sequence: CASSIDRVASGYTF. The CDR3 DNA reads TGTGCCAGTAGTATAGACAGGGTTGCCTCTGGCTACACCTTC.

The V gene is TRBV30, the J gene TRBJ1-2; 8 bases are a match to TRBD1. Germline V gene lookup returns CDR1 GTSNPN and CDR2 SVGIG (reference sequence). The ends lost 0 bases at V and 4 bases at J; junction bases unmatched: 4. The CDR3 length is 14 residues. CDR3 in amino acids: CAWSVQGGGYGYTF. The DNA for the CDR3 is TGTGCCTGGAGTGTACAGGGGGGCGGCTATGGCTACACCTTC.

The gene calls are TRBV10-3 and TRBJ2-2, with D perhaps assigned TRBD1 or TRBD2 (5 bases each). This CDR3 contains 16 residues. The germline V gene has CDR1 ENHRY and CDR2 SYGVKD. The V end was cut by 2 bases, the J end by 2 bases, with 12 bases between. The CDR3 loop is CAISEEGNLNTGELFF. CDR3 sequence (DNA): TGTGCCATCAGTGAGGAGGGGAATCTAAACACCGGGGAGCTGTTTTTT.

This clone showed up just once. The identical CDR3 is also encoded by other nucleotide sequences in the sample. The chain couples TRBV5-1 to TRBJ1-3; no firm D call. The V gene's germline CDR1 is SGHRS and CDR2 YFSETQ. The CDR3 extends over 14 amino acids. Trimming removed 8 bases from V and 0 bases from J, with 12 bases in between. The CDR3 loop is CASSLGSSGNTIYF. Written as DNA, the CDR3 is TGCGCCAGTTCTTTGGGCTCCTCTGGAAACACCATATATTTT.

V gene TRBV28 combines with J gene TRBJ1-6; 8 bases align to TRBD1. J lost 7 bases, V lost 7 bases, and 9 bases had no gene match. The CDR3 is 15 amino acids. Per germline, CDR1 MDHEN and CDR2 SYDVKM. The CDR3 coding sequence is TGTGCCAGCATTGTCGGACAGGGTGTGAATTCACCCCTCCACTTT. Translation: CASIVGQGVNSPLHF.

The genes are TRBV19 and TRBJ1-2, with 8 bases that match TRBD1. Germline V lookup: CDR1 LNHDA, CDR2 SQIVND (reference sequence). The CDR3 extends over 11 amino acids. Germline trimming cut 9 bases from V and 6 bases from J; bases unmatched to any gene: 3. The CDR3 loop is CASRQGNGYTF. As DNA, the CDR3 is TGTGCCAGCCGACAGGGGAATGGCTACACCTTC.

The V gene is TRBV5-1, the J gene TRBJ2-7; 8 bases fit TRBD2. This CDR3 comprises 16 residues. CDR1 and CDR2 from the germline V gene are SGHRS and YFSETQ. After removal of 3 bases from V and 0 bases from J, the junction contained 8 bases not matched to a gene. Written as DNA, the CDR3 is TGCGCCAGCAGCTACGGGGGGGACCCGAGCTCCTACGAGCAGTACTTC. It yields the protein CASSYGGDPSSYEQYF.

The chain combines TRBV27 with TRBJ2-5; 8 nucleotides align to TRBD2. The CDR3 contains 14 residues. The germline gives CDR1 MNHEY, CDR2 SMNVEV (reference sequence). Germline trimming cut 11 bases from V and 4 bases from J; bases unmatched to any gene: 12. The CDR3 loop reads CAASGRRGGETQYF. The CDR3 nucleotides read TGTGCCGCCAGCGGGAGAAGGGGCGGAGAGACCCAGTACTTC.

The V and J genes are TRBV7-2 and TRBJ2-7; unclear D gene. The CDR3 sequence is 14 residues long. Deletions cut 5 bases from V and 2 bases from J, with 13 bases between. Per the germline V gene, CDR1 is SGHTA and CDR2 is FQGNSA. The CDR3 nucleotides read TGTGCCAGCAGCCGTCAGAGTAATGCCTACGAGCAGTACTTC. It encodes CASSRQSNAYEQYF. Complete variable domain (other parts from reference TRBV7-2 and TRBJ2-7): GAGVSQSPSNKVTEKGKDVELRCDPISGHTALYWYRQSLGQGLEFLIYFQGNSAPDKSGLPSDRFSAERTGGSVSTLTIQRTQQEDSAVYLCASSRQSNAYEQYFGPGTRLTVT.

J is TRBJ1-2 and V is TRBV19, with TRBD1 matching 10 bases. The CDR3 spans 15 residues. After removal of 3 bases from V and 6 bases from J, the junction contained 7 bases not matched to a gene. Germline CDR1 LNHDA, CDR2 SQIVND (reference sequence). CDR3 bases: TGTGCCAGTAGTATTCAGGGGACAGGGGTGGATGGCTACACCTTC. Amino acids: CASSIQGTGVDGYTF.

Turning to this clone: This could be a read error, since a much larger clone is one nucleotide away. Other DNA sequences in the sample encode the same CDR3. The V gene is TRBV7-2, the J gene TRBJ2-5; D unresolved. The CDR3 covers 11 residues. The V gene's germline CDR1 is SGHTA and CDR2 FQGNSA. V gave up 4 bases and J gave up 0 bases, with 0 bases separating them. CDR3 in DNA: TGTGCCAGCAGCTACCAAGAGACCCAGTACTTC. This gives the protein CASSYQETQYF.

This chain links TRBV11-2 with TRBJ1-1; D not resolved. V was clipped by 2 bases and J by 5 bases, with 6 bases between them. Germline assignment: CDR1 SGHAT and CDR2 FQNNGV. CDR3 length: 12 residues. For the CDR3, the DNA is TGTGCCAGCAGCTTAATTTGGACTGAAGCTTTCTTT. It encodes CASSLIWTEAFF. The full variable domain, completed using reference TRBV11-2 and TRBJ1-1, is EAGVAQSPRYKIIEKRQSVAFWCNPISGHATLYWYQQILGQGPKLLIQFQNNGVVDDSQLPKDRFSAERLKGVDSTLKIQPAKLEDSAVYLCASSLIWTEAFFGQGTRLTVV.